This T cell receptor (beta chain) was profiled in a study of cytomegalovirus exposure and HLA in healthy donors. The PCR had 60 Vbeta and 13 Jbeta primers. Method: immunoSEQ multiplex PCR; TCRdb's copy keeps in-frame clones and lacks some. The data contain some 200,000 clones, 80% to 90% of them singletons. The CDR3 runs to 15 residues. The V gene's germline CDR1 is MNHNS and CDR2 SASEGT. V dropped 3 bases and J dropped 5; count of bases not matched to a gene: 5. The genes are TRBV6-1 and TRBJ2-1; 9 nucleotides line up with TRBD1. This receptor was taken from a woman under 30 in good health and CMV-seronegative. Sequencing was performed on PBMCs. The CDR3 region is CASSDTGGINNEQFF. The CDR3 region has the DNA TGTGCCAGCAGTGATACAGGGGGCATCAACAATGAGCAGTTCTTC.